Listed here are 13 T cell receptor beta chains from one sample, sequenced in a study of blood T cell repertoires in COVID-19. Repertoires were generated with immunoSEQ multiplex PCR, while TCRdb's copy carries only in-frame clones and drops some. The sample records around 250,000 clones, about 84% being singletons. The material sequenced was peripheral blood. These receptors all come from a woman older than 75 with COVID-19, enrolled during active disease.

The chain links TRBV6-2 or TRBV6-3 to TRBJ2-5, with D possibly TRBD2 on 7 matching bases. CDR1 is MNHEY and CDR2 is SVGEGT in the germline V gene. Trimming took 2 bases from V and 6 from J, leaving 13 bases between them. This CDR3 is 14 amino acids long. The CDR3 coding sequence is TGTGCCAGCAGTTACGGGGGGGGCGGAAAGACCCAGTACTTC. It encodes CASSYGGGGKTQYF.

As regards this clone: Other DNA sequences in the sample encode the same CDR3. The chain has TRBV5-1 and TRBJ1-4; weak D call: TRBD1 (6 bases). The CDR3 totals 15 residues. Germline lookup yields CDR1 SGHRS and CDR2 YFSETQ. Trimming pared 2 bases from V and 0 bases from J, leaving 8 bases between. The chain's CDR3 is CASSLQGATNEKLFF. CDR3 bases: TGCGCCAGCAGCTTACAGGGTGCAACTAATGAAAAACTGTTTTTT.

V and J are TRBV3-1 (or the pseudogene TRBV3-2) and TRBJ1-6; 7 bases are shared with TRBD1. This CDR3 has 14 residues. CDR1 and CDR2 (germline): LGHDT, YNNKEL (reference sequence). J gave up 7 bases and V 5 bases, and 5 bases lay outside the gene matches. CDR3 protein: CASSAGQANSPLHF. CDR3 nucleotides: TGTGCCAGCAGCGCTGGACAGGCGAATTCACCCCTCCACTTT.

The gene calls are TRBV10-3 and TRBJ1-1; D gene ambiguous. CDR1 and CDR2 from the germline V gene are ENHRY and SYGVKD. CDR3 length: 17 residues. With 2 bases removed from V and 1 base from J, the gap between germline ends came to 17 bases. This CDR3 is CAISEGSGRGKNTEAFF. In DNA form, the CDR3 reads TGTGCCATCAGTGAGGGGTCAGGCCGGGGTAAGAACACTGAAGCTTTCTTT.

The chain employs TRBV19 and TRBJ2-3; TRBD1 is a possible D gene (6 bases). V lost 4 bases, J lost 5 bases, and 10 bases lay in between. Per the germline V gene, CDR1 is LNHDA and CDR2 is SQIVND (reference sequence). The CDR3 extends over 13 amino acids. The CDR3 sequence: CASSKLGGDTQYF. CDR3 DNA sequence: TGTGCCAGTAGTAAATTAGGGGGAGATACGCAGTATTTT. Based on the CDR3 plus reference TRBV19 and TRBJ2-3, the full variable domain is DGGITQSPKYLFRKEGQNVTLSCEQNLNHDAMYWYRQDPGQGLRLIYYSQIVNDFQKGDIAEGYSVSREKKESFPLTVTSAQKNPTAFYLCASSKLGGDTQYFGPGTRLTVL.

The V and J genes are TRBV5-1 and TRBJ2-7; 12 nucleotides align to TRBD1. J lost 4 bases, V lost 4 bases, and 3 bases had no gene match. This CDR3 contains 14 residues. The germline V gene encodes CDR1 SGHRS and CDR2 YFSETQ. The CDR3 region has the DNA TGCGCCAGCAGCACGGGACAGGGGGCATACGAGCAGTACGTC. Its translation is CASSTGQGAYEQYV.

J is TRBJ1-2 and V is TRBV4-1; TRBD1 is a possible D gene (5 bases). The CDR3 is 13 amino acids. Per germline, CDR1 MGHRA and CDR2 YSYEKL. V was pared by 6 bases and J by 4 bases, with 12 bases between. CDR3 DNA: TGCGCCAGCAGAGACAGTGTCGGCTATGGCTACACCTTC. This translates into CASRDSVGYGYTF.

The genes are TRBV30 and TRBJ2-2, with TRBD1 identical over 8 bases. Germline V gene lookup returns CDR1 GTSNPN and CDR2 SVGIG (reference sequence). This CDR3 spans 16 amino acids. Trimming at V came to 6 bases and at J to 2 bases, leaving 11 bases not matched to a gene. CDR3 residues: CACQPRDRSNTGELFF. The CDR3 DNA reads TGTGCCTGCCAACCCCGGGACAGGTCCAACACCGGGGAGCTGTTTTTT.

This chain links TRBV7-2 with TRBJ2-3, with 9 bases matching TRBD2. J gave up 4 bases and V 1 base, and 6 bases lay outside the gene matches. Germline V gene data show CDR1 as SGHTA and CDR2 as FQGNSA. The CDR3 covers 16 residues. CDR3 bases: TGTGCCAGCAGCTTAGTAGGCGGGGGGGGTGCAGATACGCAGTATTTT. Amino acid sequence: CASSLVGGGGADTQYF.

CDR3 nucleotide sequence: TGTGCCTGGCAGAGGGGGCAGAGAGATACGCAGTATTTT. This sequence encodes CAWQRGQRDTQYF. The chain has TRBV30 and TRBJ2-3; TRBD1 agrees at 7 bases. Germline V gene sequence: CDR1 GTSNPN, CDR2 SVGIG (reference sequence). With V trimmed by 5 bases and J by 5 bases, 7 bases remained unmatched. This CDR3 comprises 13 residues.

J is TRBJ1-1 and V is TRBV10-3; 9 bases match TRBD1. After removal of 6 bases from V and 10 bases from J, the junction contained 12 bases not matched to a gene. This CDR3 has 14 residues. Germline assignment: CDR1 ENHRY and CDR2 SYGVKD. In nucleotides, the CDR3 is TGTGCCATCAGGGGGACAGGGCAATTTGTCGGAGCTTTCTTT. This gives the protein CAIRGTGQFVGAFF.

This rearrangement joins TRBV16 to TRBJ2-2; D is undetermined. Per germline, CDR1 KGHSY and CDR2 FQNENV. The CDR3 runs 13 residues. V shed 5 bases and J shed 1 base, with 5 bases lying between them. The CDR3 sequence is CASSGQNTGELFF. CDR3 nucleotides: TGTGCCAGCAGCGGGCAGAACACCGGGGAGCTGTTTTTT.

This chain joins TRBV5-1 and TRBJ2-1; perhaps TRBD1 as D (6 bases). CDR3 length: 15 amino acids. V was pared by 0 bases and J by 0 bases, with 7 bases between. Germline V gene data show CDR1 as SGHRS and CDR2 as YFSETQ. CDR3 amino acids: CASSLEGGSYNEQFF. Here the CDR3 DNA reads TGCGCCAGCAGCTTGGAAGGGGGCTCCTACAATGAGCAGTTCTTC.